The T cell receptor (beta chain) under discussion was sequenced for a study of T-cell reconstitution after alpha-beta-depleted transplantation in children. Study-level results: One year post-transplant, T-cell counts and diversity were largely derived from T cells produced anew. Surviving recipient T cells and thymic progenitors underlay high day-60 TCRbeta diversity in some patients. Expanded clones from the graft, numbering several hundred, reportedly supplied alpha-beta T cells about two months after transplant.

Trimming took 3 bases from V and 7 from J, leaving 19 bases between them. CDR1 and CDR2 from the germline V gene are DFQATT and SNEGSKA (reference sequence). The CDR3 contains 14 residues. Unique molecular identifiers were used to barcode this TCRbeta library. From the PCR reads, TCRdb called clonotypes with MiXCR, one entry per CDR3 protein. The sample holds fewer than 700,000 distinct CDR3 sequences, 10% to 15% seen once. Concerning this clonotype: Its antigen is still unknown.

This receptor was taken from a male patient between 5 and 17 years old who had a stem cell transplant for acute myeloid leukemia, so the T cells may come from the graft donor. The gene calls are TRBV20-1 and TRBJ2-7; D might be TRBD1 (6 bases). The starting material was PBMCs, mostly from graft donor cells, obtained 360 days after TCRalphabeta/CD19-depleted stem cell transplant. CDR3 DNA sequence: TGCAGTGCTAGTCATACAGGGAAAACTGGGGAGCAGTACTTC. This codes for CSASHTGKTGEQYF.